The following is a T cell receptor (beta chain) sequence with its context. Clones were read by immunoSEQ multiplex PCR, and TCRdb kept only the in-frame ones, dropping some. The sample records some 220,000 clones, approximately 84% being singletons. The record originates from a study of blood T cell repertoires in COVID-19. About the research overall: The origin of the acute and convalescent COVID-19 samples was the United States, Italy and Spain. Sources were T cells, B-cell-depleted T cells, or PBMCs; the material itself was cDNA or gDNA.

There are 15 residues in the CDR3. Germline V CDR1 and CDR2: MNHEY, SVGAGI. Between the trimmed V and J ends, which lost 1 base and 1 base, there was a span of 9 bases. The chain is built from TRBV6-5 and TRBJ2-3; the D gene is possibly TRBD2 (6 bases). Input material: peripheral blood. The TCR comes from a man in his fifties or sixties with acute or convalescent COVID-19. The CDR3 nucleotides read TGTGCCAGCAGTTACTTGGCTAGCGGCACAGATACGCAGTATTTT. Amino acids: CASSYLASGTDTQYF.